The source of this T cell receptor beta chain is a study of T cell responses to AZD1222 COVID-19 vaccine. Generated by immunoSEQ multiplex PCR, the TCRdb table keeps only in-frame clones and is missing some. The sample lists roughly 150,000 clones, over 85% seen once, with over 1.5% in the top ten. General observations from the study: It was only a handful of AZD1222 recipients who were seropositive at baseline.

Regarding this clone: Its antigen is unknown.

Germline V CDR1 and CDR2: LNHDA, SQIVND (reference sequence). CDR3 length: 18 residues. V shed 3 bases and J shed 0 bases, with 18 bases lying between them. The sequences come from peripheral blood, collected on day 0 of AZD1222 vaccination. This clonotype was obtained from an adult in good health. The rearrangement joins TRBV19 to TRBJ2-1; D may be TRBD2 (5 bases). The CDR3 DNA is TGTGCCAGTAGTATGTATGGCGGGCAGGCAAGCTCCTACAATGAGCAGTTCTTC. Translated: CASSMYGGQASSYNEQFF.